This TCR beta chain was recovered during a study of T cell changes during pregnancy in multiple sclerosis. J was trimmed by 6 bases and V by 4 bases; bases with no gene match: 4. The CDR3 contains 15 residues. Germline loops: CDR1 MGHRA, CDR2 YSYEKL. The method was immunoSEQ multiplex PCR; TCRdb's version includes in-frame clones alone and lacks a portion of them. This table has some 43,000 clones, roughly 90% appearing once. This chain connects TRBV4-1 to TRBJ2-2; 11 bases map to TRBD1. The sample in question was peripheral blood, obtained in the first trimester of pregnancy. This clonotype was obtained from a female donor in good health, enrolled as a control in a pregnancy study. The CDR3 loop reads CASSRSGQGAGELFF. For the CDR3, the DNA is TGCGCCAGCAGCCGGTCGGGACAGGGGGCCGGGGAGCTGTTTTTT.